This TCR beta chain was sequenced for a study of cytomegalovirus exposure and HLA in healthy donors. PCR was performed using 60 Vbeta and 13 Jbeta primers. Libraries were prepared by immunoSEQ multiplex PCR; TCRdb keeps only in-frame clonotypes and omits some of them. Counted here are roughly 180,000 clones, around 80% occurring once; the ten biggest clones make up 2.5%. Sample: PBMCs. The sequence came from a female donor in good health and CMV-seronegative.

The CDR3 protein is CASSFRDRGSPLHF. CDR3 nucleotide sequence: TGTGCCAGCAGTTTCCGGGACAGGGGTTCACCCCTCCACTTT. V usage is TRBV27 and J usage is TRBJ1-6, with 10 bases identical to TRBD1. The CDR3 is 14 residues long. Germline V lookup: CDR1 MNHEY, CDR2 SMNVEV (reference sequence). The ends lost 3 bases at V and 9 bases at J; junction bases unmatched: 2.